This is a list of T cell receptor beta chains from one sample in a study of beta chain features in type 1 diabetes. This table comes from immunoSEQ multiplex PCR, and its TCRdb copy is limited to in-frame clones, with some not included. The data show about 260,000 clones, 20% to 25% seen once. Input material: naive CD4+ T cells from blood. The receptor set was obtained from a young woman with type 1 diabetes. Each CDR3 is given with its conserved first and last residue. Fields, in order: J gene, V gene, clone size, D gene, CDR3 DNA, CDR3 protein. D genes are given only for firm matches. For some rows the clone size is stated as once, few or many, or as a class when expanded; others skip it.

>TRBJ1-5|TRBV28|-|TRBD1
TGTGCCAGCAGTCCAAGACAGGGATATTCCGATCAGCCCCAGCATTTT
CASSPRQGYSDQPQHF
>TRBJ2-5|TRBV28|few|TRBD2
TGTGCCAGCGGGGGGGATAGCGGGGTCCAAGAGACCCAGTACTTC
CASGGDSGVQETQYF
>TRBJ2-2|TRBV7-3|-|-
TGTGCCAGCAGCCCCCAGGGTACCACCGGGGAGCTGTTTTTT
CASSPQGTTGELFF
>TRBJ2-1|TRBV7-8|-|-
TGTGCCAGCCGAGCGGGCGCTGAATCCTACAATGAGCAGTTCTTC
CASRAGAESYNEQFF
>TRBJ2-5|TRBV4-2|few|TRBD2
TGTGCCAGCAGCCAAGAAGCCTCACTAGCGGGGCAAGAGACCCAGTACTTC
CASSQEASLAGQETQYF
>TRBJ2-5|TRBV5-6|-|TRBD2
TGTGCCAGCAGTCCCAGCGGGATGGGGGAGACCCAGTACTTC
CASSPSGMGETQYF
>TRBJ2-2|TRBV2|few|-
TGTGCCAGCCGACTAAACACCGGGGAGCTGTTTTTT
CASRLNTGELFF
>TRBJ1-2|TRBV2|-|-
TGTGCCAGCAGTGAAAGGTCAGGGCAGGGCTATGGCTACACCTTC
CASSERSGQGYGYTF
>TRBJ1-4|TRBV30|-|-
TGTGCCTGGACAAGAGGACTCACTAATGAAAAACTGTTTTTT
CAWTRGLTNEKLFF
>TRBJ2-7|TRBV19|few|TRBD2
TGTGCCAGTAGTAGCGGGAGGTTTTCCTACGAGCAGTACTTC
CASSSGRFSYEQYF
>TRBJ2-1|TRBV14|-|-
TGTGCCAGCAGCCCCCCCTCTAGCGCAATCAATGAGCAGTTCTTC
CASSPPSSAINEQFF
>TRBJ2-7|TRBV18|-|TRBD1
TGTGCCAGCTCACTCGGGCGGACAGGGAACCACGAGCAGTACTTC
CASSLGRTGNHEQYF
>TRBJ2-5|TRBV30|few|-
TGTGCCTGGACGACAGGTTCGGAGACCCAGTACTTC
CAWTTGSETQYF
>TRBJ1-1|TRBV2|few|-
TGTGCCAGCAGTGATTCTTCTCGGGAAACTGAAGCTTTCTTT
CASSDSSRETEAFF
>TRBJ2-1|TRBV29-1|-|-
TGCAGCGTCTTCGGTCAGGGGACCAATGAGCAGTTCTTC
CSVFGQGTNEQFF
>TRBJ2-5|TRBV11-2|-|-
TGTGCCAGCAGCTTAGTTGGCAGGGAAAAGACCCAGTACTTC
CASSLVGREKTQYF
>TRBJ1-1|TRBV5-1|few|TRBD1
TGCGCCAGCAGCTTGGACAGGGGAAGGAACACTGAAGCTTTCTTT
CASSLDRGRNTEAFF
>TRBJ2-3|TRBV5-1|few|-
TGCGCCAGCAGCTTTTCCGGAGGCACAGATACGCAGTATTTT
CASSFSGGTDTQYF
>TRBJ1-5|TRBV30|-|-
TGTGCCTGGAGTGCATCTGCAGGGGCTCGCAATCAGCCCCAGCATTTT
CAWSASAGARNQPQHF
>TRBJ2-1|TRBV6-1|-|TRBD2
TGTGCCAGCAGTGAATACACTAGCGGGAGGTACAATGAGCAGTTCTTC
CASSEYTSGRYNEQFF
>TRBJ2-5|TRBV5-1|-|TRBD1
TGCGCCAGCAGCTTGGTCGGGACAGGGGAAGAGACCCAGTACTTC
CASSLVGTGEETQYF
>TRBJ2-1|TRBV28|few|-
TGTGCCAGCAGAAGCTCCGGGAGAAACAATGAGCAGTTCTTC
CASRSSGRNNEQFF
>TRBJ2-5|TRBV30|few|TRBD2
TGTGCCTGGAGTGCTCGGACTAGCGGGAGGCAGGAGACCCAGTACTTC
CAWSARTSGRQETQYF
>TRBJ2-1|TRBV29-1|-|TRBD2
TGCAGCGGACTAGCGGGAGTCAATGAGCAGTTCTTC
CSGLAGVNEQFF
>TRBJ2-7|TRBV23-1|many|TRBD1
TGCGCCAGCAGTCTCTCGACAGGGGGCGCATCCTACGAGCAGTACTTC
CASSLSTGGASYEQYF
>TRBJ2-7|TRBV5-1|-|-
TGCGCCAGCAGCTTTGGGCCTTACGAGCAGTACTTC
CASSFGPYEQYF
>TRBJ2-1|TRBV19|few|-
TGTGCCAGTGCCGTAAGCGGAGTCCCCCCCTACAATGAGCAGTTCTTC
CASAVSGVPPYNEQFF
>TRBJ2-1|TRBV29-1|-|TRBD2
TGCAGCGTACGCAAGGGGACTAGCGGAGTAACTTACAATGAGCAGTTCTTC
CSVRKGTSGVTYNEQFF
>TRBJ2-7|TRBV29-1|-|-
TGCAGCGTTGAAACTGCGAGCTCCTACGAGCAGTACTTC
CSVETASSYEQYF
>TRBJ2-2|TRBV7-3|-|-
TGTGCCAGCAGGGCAGATAACACCGGGGAGCTGTTTTTT
CASRADNTGELFF
>TRBJ2-1|TRBV30|few|TRBD2
TGTGCCTGCGGACTAGCGGGAGGCCGAGGCAATGAGCAGTTCTTC
CACGLAGGRGNEQFF
>TRBJ2-3|TRBV5-1|few|TRBD2
TGCGCCAGCAGCGCCCGGACTAGTAGTTGGGATACGCAGTATTTT
CASSARTSSWDTQYF
>TRBJ1-1|TRBV29-1|-|TRBD1
TGCAGCGTGAGGGGCCAGTCTCAGGGGGCTGAAGCTTTCTTT
CSVRGQSQGAEAFF
>TRBJ2-2|TRBV18|-|-
TGTGCCAGCTCACCACTTCCGACTAGAGATACCGGGGAGCTGTTTTTT
CASSPLPTRDTGELFF
>TRBJ2-6|TRBV5-4|-|-
TGTGCCAGCAGCCCAGGGAACTCTGGGGCCAACGTCCTGACTTTC
CASSPGNSGANVLTF
>TRBJ2-7|TRBV29-1|few|TRBD2
TGCAGCGTCCTCGGATTATATTCGGACGCGGGAGCAAGAAAGCAGTACTTC
CSVLGLYSDAGARKQYF
>TRBJ2-5|TRBV14|-|TRBD1
TGTGCCAGCAGCCTCGGGACAGGGCCCCAAGAGACCCAGTACTTC
CASSLGTGPQETQYF
>TRBJ1-2|TRBV18|-|-
TGTGCCAGCTCACCACCGGGCAGTGGTGGCTACACCTTC
CASSPPGSGGYTF
>TRBJ2-3|TRBV4-1|few|-
TGCGCCAGCAGCCAAGTAATCGCGGGGGATACGCAGTATTTT
CASSQVIAGDTQYF
>TRBJ2-1|TRBV10-3|few|TRBD1
TGTGCCATCGTCCGGACAGGGGGCTCCTACAATGAGCAGTTCTTC
CAIVRTGGSYNEQFF
>TRBJ2-1|TRBV5-4|few|-
TGTGCCAGCAGCTTGGCGAGCAATGAGCAGTTCTTC
CASSLASNEQFF
>TRBJ2-5|TRBV19|-|-
TGTGCCAGCTCCACCCCGGCCAGCGGATTTAAAGAGACCCAGTACTTC
CASSTPASGFKETQYF
>TRBJ2-1|TRBV5-1|few|-
TGCGCCAGCAGCGATCCGGGATCCTCCAATGAGCAGTTCTTC
CASSDPGSSNEQFF
>TRBJ2-1|TRBV7-9|few|TRBD2
TGTGCCAGCAGCCCGGTAGGGCTAGCGGAATACAATGAGCAGTTCTTC
CASSPVGLAEYNEQFF
>TRBJ2-3|TRBV27|-|TRBD2
TGTGCCAGCACCTCTACTAGCGGAGATACGCAGTATTTT
CASTSTSGDTQYF
>TRBJ2-7|TRBV6-1|-|-
TGTGCCAGCACGCGAACCTACGAGCAGTACTTC
CASTRTYEQYF
>TRBJ1-1|TRBV29-1|few|-
TGCAGCATCAGGACAGTCCCGGGCACTGAAGCTTTCTTT
CSIRTVPGTEAFF
>TRBJ2-7|TRBV5-1|-|TRBD1
TGCGCCAGCAGCAAGAGGACAGGGGGGTTCTACGAGCAGTACTTC
CASSKRTGGFYEQYF
>TRBJ1-3|TRBV27|-|-
TGTGCCAGCAGACCTTGGGGCGACTCTGGAAACACCATATATTTT
CASRPWGDSGNTIYF
>TRBJ1-1|TRBV28|few|-
TGTGCCAGCAACAAGGACATGAACACTGAAGCTTTCTTT
CASNKDMNTEAFF
>TRBJ2-7|TRBV30|-|-
TGTGCCTGGAGGGAACAGGCCAGCTCCTACGAGCAGTACTTC
CAWREQASSYEQYF
>TRBJ1-2|TRBV30|-|-
TGTGCCTGGAGTGCATACCACATCGTCTATGGCTACACCTTC
CAWSAYHIVYGYTF
>TRBJ2-3|TRBV11-2|-|TRBD2
TGTGCCAGCAGCTCGAGGACTAGCGCGTTCACAGATACGCAGTATTTT
CASSSRTSAFTDTQYF
>TRBJ1-1|TRBV29-1|few|-
TGCAGCGTTGCGCGGAACACTGAAGCTTTCTTT
CSVARNTEAFF